The clone carrying this T cell receptor beta chain was recorded a few times. The antigen is unknown. The data derive from a study of cytomegalovirus exposure and HLA in healthy donors. Study-level results: Association of a missense DCLRE1C variant with TCR beta V- and J-gene trimming was reported in a later analysis.

PCR amplification relied on 60 Vbeta primers (plus 13 Jbeta primers). The table came from immunoSEQ multiplex PCR; TCRdb's copy has only in-frame clones and leaves some out. The sample includes 95,000 to 150,000 clones, around three quarters of them seen just once. Participants comprised healthy donors of bone marrow. Per the germline V gene, CDR1 is SEHNR and CDR2 is FQNEAQ (reference sequence). The CDR3 loop spans 16 amino acids. The J segment lost 6 bases and the V segment lost 4 bases, leaving 13 bases of the junction unmatched. The sequenced material came from PBMCs. The TCR sequence derives from a woman in her thirties or forties in good health and CMV-seropositive. This chain uses TRBV7-9 with TRBJ1-2; the match to TRBD1 covers 8 bases. The CDR3 spells CASSSNDRGKMNGYTF. CDR3 sequence (DNA): TGTGCCAGCAGCTCAAATGACAGGGGCAAAATGAATGGCTACACCTTC. Based on the CDR3 plus reference TRBV7-9 and TRBJ1-2, the full variable domain is DTGVSQNPRHKITKRGQNVTFRCDPISEHNRLYWYRQTLGQGPEFLTYFQNEAQLEKSRLLSDRFSAERPKGSFSTLEIQRTEQGDSAMYLCASSSNDRGKMNGYTFGSGTRLTVV.